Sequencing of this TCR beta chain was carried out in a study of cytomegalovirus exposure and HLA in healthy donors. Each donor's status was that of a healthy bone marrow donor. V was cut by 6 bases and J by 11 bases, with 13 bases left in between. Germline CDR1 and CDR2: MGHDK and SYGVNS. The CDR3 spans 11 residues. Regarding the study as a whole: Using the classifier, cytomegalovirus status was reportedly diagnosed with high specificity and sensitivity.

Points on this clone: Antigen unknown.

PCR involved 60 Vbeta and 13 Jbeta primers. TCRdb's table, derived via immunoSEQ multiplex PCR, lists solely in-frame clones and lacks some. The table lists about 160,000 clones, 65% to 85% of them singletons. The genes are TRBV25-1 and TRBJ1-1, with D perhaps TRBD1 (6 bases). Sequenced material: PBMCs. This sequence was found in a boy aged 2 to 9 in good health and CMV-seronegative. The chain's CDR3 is CASRRDIRAFF. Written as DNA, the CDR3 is TGTGCCAGCAGAAGGGACATAAGGGCTTTCTTT.